This T cell receptor beta chain was recorded in a study of cytomegalovirus exposure and HLA in healthy donors. This PCR relied on a set of 60 Vbeta primers and 13 Jbeta primers. Profiling relied on immunoSEQ multiplex PCR, and the TCRdb table lists in-frame clones only, not all of them. This sample has 130,000 or so clones, with roughly 80% found just once. The sequenced sample was PBMCs. This receptor was obtained from a woman between 55 and 75 years old in good health and CMV-seronegative.

The CDR3 spells CASSLRQGTATNEKLFF. CDR3 coding DNA: TGTGCCAGCAGTTTGAGACAGGGGACGGCGACTAATGAAAAACTGTTTTTT. The chain carries TRBV28 and TRBJ1-4; 8 bases agree with TRBD1. The J segment lost 2 bases and the V segment lost 3 bases, leaving 8 bases of the junction unmatched. Germline CDR1 MDHEN, CDR2 SYDVKM. The CDR3 sequence is 17 residues long.